These 22 T cell receptor beta chains originate from one sample sequenced in a study of blood T cell repertoires in COVID-19. Assay: immunoSEQ multiplex PCR; the TCRdb copy retains only in-frame clones and omits some. The sample lists more than 300,000 clones; 86% were seen once. Material: PBMCs or T cells enriched from blood (not recorded which). The receptors come from a man aged 25 to 40 who had recovered from COVID-19.

The rearrangement joins TRBV5-4 to TRBJ2-7; 8 bases fit TRBD1. CDR1 and CDR2 (germline): SGHNT, YYREEE (reference sequence). This CDR3 region has 14 residues. Trimming took 3 bases from V and 3 from J; bases not matched to a gene: 5. The CDR3 DNA sequence: TGTGCCAGCAGCTGGTCGGGACAGGACTACGAGCAGTACTTC. It translates to CASSWSGQDYEQYF. Complete variable domain (other parts from reference TRBV5-4 and TRBJ2-7): ETGVTQSPTHLIKTRGQQVTLRCSSQSGHNTVSWYQQALGQGPQFIFQYYREEENGRGNFPPRFSGLQFPNYSSELNVNALELDDSALYLCASSWSGQDYEQYFGPGTRLTVT.

The rearrangement uses TRBV7-2 and TRBJ2-2; no reliable D call. The CDR3 loop spans 14 amino acids. Germline CDR1 and CDR2: SGHTA and FQGNSA. With 0 bases removed from V and 4 bases from J, the gap between germline ends came to 6 bases. Written as DNA, the CDR3 is TGTGCCAGCAGCTTAGCGCGCACCACCGGGGAGCTGTTTTTT. Translation gives CASSLARTTGELFF.

The rearrangement uses TRBV7-6 and TRBJ2-7, with 7 positions matching TRBD2. The germline V gene has CDR1 SGHVS and CDR2 FNYEAQ. CDR3 size: 17 residues. V shed 1 base and J 0 bases; nucleotides not matched to a gene: 9. The CDR3 DNA follows: TGTGCCAGCAGCTTAGGTCCGGCGGGAGTAAGCTCCTACGAGCAGTACTTC. It yields the protein CASSLGPAGVSSYEQYF. Full variable domain (rest looked up from reference TRBV7-6 and TRBJ2-7): GAGVSQSPRYKVTKRGQDVALRCDPISGHVSLYWYRQALGQGPEFLTYFNYEAQQDKSGLPNDRFSAERPEGSISTLTIQRTEQRDSAMYRCASSLGPAGVSSYEQYFGPGTRLTVT.

This rearrangement joins TRBV19 to TRBJ2-1; D ambiguous. V lost 2 bases to trimming and J lost 4 bases, with 12 bases between them. The CDR3 loop spans 15 amino acids. Germline V gene sequence: CDR1 LNHDA, CDR2 SQIVND (reference sequence). CDR3 sequence reads: CASSISLSTYNEQFF. The CDR3 DNA sequence: TGTGCCAGTAGTATAAGTTTGTCGACTTACAATGAGCAGTTCTTC.

This chain uses TRBV29-1 with TRBJ2-1; maybe TRBD2 (6 bases). Germline V gene sequence: CDR1 SQVTM, CDR2 ANQGSEA. The CDR3 is made up of 13 amino acids. The V gene lost 5 bases and the J gene lost 4 bases, with 12 bases spanning the gap. CDR3 residues: CSVSGRQYNEQFF. The CDR3 region has the DNA TGCAGCGTTTCAGGGAGGCAGTACAATGAGCAGTTCTTC.

The CDR3 nucleotides read TGTGCCAGCAGTCCTCGGGGGGGGCAAGTCGGTGAGCAGTTCTTC. Encoded protein: CASSPRGGQVGEQFF. The chain uses TRBV6-5 and TRBJ2-1; 8 nucleotides match TRBD2. The V gene's germline CDR1 is MNHEY and CDR2 SVGAGI. V was pared by 5 bases and J by 9 bases, with 12 bases of the junction left unmatched. The CDR3 spans 15 residues.

The J gene is TRBJ2-5, the V gene TRBV19; possibly TRBD2 for D (7 bases). Germline V gene data show CDR1 as LNHDA and CDR2 as SQIVND (reference sequence). This CDR3 has 15 amino acids. Trimming removed 6 bases from V and 4 bases from J, with 18 bases in between. The CDR3 protein is CASRPGGGGRETQYF. DNA for the CDR3: TGTGCCAGTAGGCCCGGAGGGGGGGGTCGAGAGACCCAGTACTTC.

The gene calls are TRBV5-1 and TRBJ2-1; 8 bases align to TRBD2. V dropped 0 bases and J dropped 8; count of bases not matched to a gene: 10. Germline CDR1 is SGHRS and CDR2 is YFSETQ. CDR3 size: 16 residues. The CDR3 reads CASSLDPGTRVYEQFF. The DNA for the CDR3 is TGCGCCAGCAGCTTGGATCCCGGGACTAGAGTCTATGAGCAGTTCTTC.

As to this clone: Other DNA sequences in the sample encode the same CDR3. V gene TRBV19 combines with J gene TRBJ1-6; TRBD1 aligns across 7 bases. J gave up 7 bases and V 1 base, and 1 base lay outside the gene matches. From germline, CDR1 is LNHDA and CDR2 SQIVND (reference sequence). The CDR3 loop spans 14 amino acids. DNA for the CDR3: TGTGCCAGTAGTATAGGACAGGGAAATTCACCCCTCCACTTT. Residues: CASSIGQGNSPLHF.

The chain uses TRBV7-9 and TRBJ1-4; D unclear. This CDR3 spans 11 amino acids. V lost 8 bases and J lost 12, with 13 bases in between. CDR1 SEHNR and CDR2 FQNEAQ come from the germline V gene (reference sequence). CDR3 sequence: CASSDGVELFF. The DNA of the CDR3 is TGTGCCAGCTCCGACGGAGTAGAACTGTTTTTT.

The chain carries TRBV20-1 and TRBJ2-5, with 16 bases that match TRBD2. Germline V lookup: CDR1 DFQATT, CDR2 SNEGSKA (reference sequence). Losses at the gene ends were 3 bases for V and 3 bases for J; bases not matched to a gene: 13. This CDR3 has 19 residues. The CDR3 spells CSASESVGTSGGAKETQYF. CDR3 coding DNA: TGCAGTGCTAGTGAAAGTGTCGGGACTAGCGGGGGGGCCAAAGAGACCCAGTACTTC.

This chain joins TRBV21-1 and TRBJ2-4; whether TRBD1, the table's D call, matches the DNA was not checked. TRBV21-1 is marked as a pseudogene. The CDR3 runs to 18 residues. The CDR3 reads CASSLGTGGLIAKNIQYF. As DNA, the CDR3 is TGTGCCAGCAGCCTCGGGACAGGGGGCTTAATAGCCAAAAACATTCAGTACTTC.

The rearrangement uses TRBV19 and TRBJ2-1; D unclear. The V and J ends lost 4 bases and 12 bases respectively, with 31 bases between them. This CDR3 is 18 amino acids long. Germline V gene lookup returns CDR1 LNHDA and CDR2 SQIVND (reference sequence). CDR3 nucleotides: TGTGCCAGTAGTACGCGTCCTTCGAGCGATCCTCCCTACAATCGGCAGTTCTTC. This encodes CASSTRPSSDPPYNRQFF. The full variable domain, in which reference TRBV19 and TRBJ2-1 provide the parts outside the CDR3, is DGGITQSPKYLFRKEGQNVTLSCEQNLNHDAMYWYRQDPGQGLRLIYYSQIVNDFQKGDIAEGYSVSREKKESFPLTVTSAQKNPTAFYLCASSTRPSSDPPYNRQFFGPGTRLTVL.

This chain uses TRBV18 with TRBJ2-5, with D perhaps TRBD1 (6 bases). Trimming removed 6 bases at V and 5 bases at J, with 19 bases between. Germline V lookup: CDR1 KGHSH, CDR2 LQKENI. The CDR3 is 15 amino acids. The CDR3 DNA sequence: TGTGCCAGCTCTCTCGCCGCCACAGGGACCGAGACCCAGTACTTC. Protein product: CASSLAATGTETQYF.

The gene calls are TRBV18 and TRBJ2-2; possibly TRBD1 for D (6 bases). Trimming took off 4 bases at V and 3 bases at J, with 9 bases between the two ends. This CDR3 is built from 14 residues. Germline assignment: CDR1 KGHSH and CDR2 LQKENI. The CDR3 sequence: CASSQDSYTGELFF. The CDR3 DNA sequence: TGTGCCAGCTCACAGGACAGCTACACCGGGGAGCTGTTTTTT.

This chain links TRBV7-2 with TRBJ2-5, with D perhaps matching TRBD1 (6 bases). Trimming removed 8 bases at V and 1 base at J, with 11 bases between. The germline V gene encodes CDR1 SGHTA and CDR2 FQGNSA. CDR3 size: 13 residues. This chain's CDR3 is CASRGQSQETQYF. The CDR3 DNA reads TGTGCCAGCCGCGGACAGAGCCAAGAGACCCAGTACTTC.

This clone was seen only once. The gene calls are TRBV6-5 and TRBJ1-2; 7 bases map to TRBD1. The CDR3 is 13 residues long. The trim removed 7 bases at V and 6 bases at J, leaving 8 bases unmatched. The germline gives CDR1 MNHEY, CDR2 SVGAGI. CDR3 loop: CASNPTGSNGYTF. In DNA, the CDR3 is TGTGCCAGCAACCCGACAGGGTCAAATGGCTACACCTTC.

The chain links TRBV4-2 to TRBJ2-7; TRBD2 matches 12 bases. This CDR3 contains 15 residues. V was pared by 3 bases and J by 2 bases, with 2 bases of the junction left unmatched. Germline V gives CDR1 LGHNA, CDR2 YNFKEQ. CDR3 nucleotide sequence: TGTGCCAGCAGCCATTCTAGCGGGGGGGCCTACGAGCAGTACTTC. Protein sequence: CASSHSSGGAYEQYF.

The rearrangement links TRBV19 to TRBJ2-5; 8 bases line up with TRBD1. This CDR3 spans 15 amino acids. V lost 7 bases to trimming and J lost 3 bases; unmatched junction nucleotides: 10. CDR1 and CDR2 from the germline V gene are LNHDA and SQIVND (reference sequence). In DNA, the CDR3 is TGTGCCAGTAACAACAGCCCAGGGGGCGAAGAGACCCAGTACTTC. The encoded protein is CASNNSPGGEETQYF.

The chain joins TRBV19 to TRBJ1-2, with 8 positions matching TRBD1. Looked up from germline, CDR1 is LNHDA and CDR2 is SQIVND (reference sequence). Germline trimming cut 3 bases from V and 3 bases from J; bases unmatched to any gene: 3. The CDR3 spans 14 residues. The CDR3 coding sequence is TGTGCCAGTAGTATCGGCAGGGGGCACTATGGCTACACCTTC. Amino acids: CASSIGRGHYGYTF.

This sequence joins TRBV5-1 and TRBJ2-7; D perhaps matches TRBD1 (5 bases). In germline, CDR1 is SGHRS, CDR2 YFSETQ. CDR3 size: 14 residues. Deletions cut 1 base from V and 7 bases from J, with 15 bases between. The CDR3: CASSLQGLTGEQYF. For the CDR3, the DNA is TGCGCCAGCAGCTTGCAGGGTTTGACTGGGGAGCAGTACTTC.

Turning to this clone: A much more abundant neighbour one base away suggests this may be a read error. V usage is TRBV30 and J usage is TRBJ1-2; tentative D call: TRBD1 (5 bases). Germline V CDR1 and CDR2: GTSNPN, SVGIG (reference sequence). V lost 5 bases and J lost 2, with 9 bases in between. The CDR3 is 12 residues long. The CDR3: CAWGKGNYGYTF. In DNA, the CDR3 is TGTGCCTGGGGAAAGGGGAACTATGGCTACACCTTC.